This T cell receptor beta chain was captured by sequencing in a study of T cell responses to AZD1222 COVID-19 vaccine. Study results and caveats: Spike-specific TCR breadth and depth were elevated following two AZD1222 doses.

Remarks on this clone: Antigen unknown.

Sequencing was performed with immunoSEQ multiplex PCR; in TCRdb, only in-frame clones are kept and a portion is missing. The table shows nearly 200,000 clones, with 93% occurring only once. Material: peripheral blood, obtained 28 days after the second AZD1222 dose. This clonotype was obtained from an adult who received the AZD1222 COVID-19 vaccine.

For the CDR3, the DNA is TGCAGCGTTCGACAGGGGGCAAGCAATCAGCCCCAGCATTTT. Translated: CSVRQGASNQPQHF. The chain employs TRBV29-1 and TRBJ1-5, with 10 bases that match TRBD1. The trim removed 5 bases at V and 1 base at J, leaving 2 bases unmatched. This CDR3 is 14 amino acids long. Per the germline V gene, CDR1 is SQVTM and CDR2 is ANQGSEA.